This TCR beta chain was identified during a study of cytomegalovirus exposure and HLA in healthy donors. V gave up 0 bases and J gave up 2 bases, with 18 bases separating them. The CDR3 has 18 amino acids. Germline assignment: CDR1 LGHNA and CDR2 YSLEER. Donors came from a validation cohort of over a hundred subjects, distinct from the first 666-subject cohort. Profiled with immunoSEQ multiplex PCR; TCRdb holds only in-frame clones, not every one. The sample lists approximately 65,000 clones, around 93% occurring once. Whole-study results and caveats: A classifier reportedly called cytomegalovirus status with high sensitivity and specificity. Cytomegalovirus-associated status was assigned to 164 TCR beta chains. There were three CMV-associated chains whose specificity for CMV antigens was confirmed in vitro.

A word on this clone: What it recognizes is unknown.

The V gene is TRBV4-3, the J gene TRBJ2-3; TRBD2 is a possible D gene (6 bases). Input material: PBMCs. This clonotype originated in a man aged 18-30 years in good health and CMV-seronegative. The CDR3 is CASSQDQPVGSNTDTQYF. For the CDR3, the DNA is TGCGCCAGCAGCCAAGATCAACCGGTCGGGAGTAACACAGATACGCAGTATTTT.